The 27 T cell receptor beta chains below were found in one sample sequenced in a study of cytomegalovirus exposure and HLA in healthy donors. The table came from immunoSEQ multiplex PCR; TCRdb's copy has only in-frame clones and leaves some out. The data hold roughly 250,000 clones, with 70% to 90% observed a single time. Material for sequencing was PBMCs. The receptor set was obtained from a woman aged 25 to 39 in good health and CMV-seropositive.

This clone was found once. The CDR3 region is CSVALAGGLGLTDTQYF. The CDR3 nucleotides read TGCAGCGTTGCGCTAGCGGGAGGGCTCGGCTTGACAGATACGCAGTATTTT. The chain carries TRBV29-1 and TRBJ2-3; 12 bases fit TRBD2. The CDR3 sequence is 17 residues long. Germline lookup yields CDR1 SQVTM and CDR2 ANQGSEA. J lost 3 bases, V lost 4 bases, and 11 bases had no gene match.

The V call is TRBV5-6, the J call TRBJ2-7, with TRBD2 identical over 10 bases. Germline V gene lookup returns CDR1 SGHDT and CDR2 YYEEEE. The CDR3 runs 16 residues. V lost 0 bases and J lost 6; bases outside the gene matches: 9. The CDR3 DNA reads TGTGCCAGCAGCTTGGCTAGCGGGAGCTCGCATCGCGAGCAGTACTTC. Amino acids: CASSLASGSSHREQYF. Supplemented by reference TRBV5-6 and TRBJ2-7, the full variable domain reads DAGVTQSPTHLIKTRGQQVTLRCSPKSGHDTVSWYQQALGQGPQFIFQYYEEEERQRGNFPDRFSGHQFPNYSSELNVNALLLGDSALYLCASSLASGSSHREQYFGPGTRLTVT.

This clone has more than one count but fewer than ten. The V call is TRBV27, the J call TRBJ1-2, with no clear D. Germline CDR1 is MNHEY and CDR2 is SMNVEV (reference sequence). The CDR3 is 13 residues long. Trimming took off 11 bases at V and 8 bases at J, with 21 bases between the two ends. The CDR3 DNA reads TGTGCCTCTGGAACGTACAGTGCTATGGGCTACACCTTC. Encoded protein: CASGTYSAMGYTF.

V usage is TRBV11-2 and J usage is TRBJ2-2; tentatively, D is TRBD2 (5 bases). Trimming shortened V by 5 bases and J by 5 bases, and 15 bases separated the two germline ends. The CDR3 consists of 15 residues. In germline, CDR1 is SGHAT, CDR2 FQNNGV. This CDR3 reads CASSTRTFSTGELFF. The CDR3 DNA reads TGTGCCAGCAGCACCCGGACTTTTTCTACCGGGGAGCTGTTTTTT.

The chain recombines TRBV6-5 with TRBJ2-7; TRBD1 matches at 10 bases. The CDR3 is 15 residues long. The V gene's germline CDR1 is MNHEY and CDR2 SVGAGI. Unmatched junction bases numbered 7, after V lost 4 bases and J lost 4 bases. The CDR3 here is CASSSRQGALYEQYF. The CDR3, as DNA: TGTGCCAGCAGTTCCCGACAGGGGGCTCTTTACGAGCAGTACTTC.

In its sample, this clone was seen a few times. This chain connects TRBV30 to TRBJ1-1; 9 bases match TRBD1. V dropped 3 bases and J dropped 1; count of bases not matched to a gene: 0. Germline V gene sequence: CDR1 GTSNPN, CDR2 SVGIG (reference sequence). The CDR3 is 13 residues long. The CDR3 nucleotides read TGTGCCTGGAGGGGACAGGGGAACACTGAAGCTTTCTTT. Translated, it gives CAWRGQGNTEAFF.

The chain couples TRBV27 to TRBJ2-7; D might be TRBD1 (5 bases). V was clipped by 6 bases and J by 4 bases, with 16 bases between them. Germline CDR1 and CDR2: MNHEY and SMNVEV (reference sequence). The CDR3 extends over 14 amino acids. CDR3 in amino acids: CASSQIPGLYEQYF. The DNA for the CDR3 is TGTGCCAGCAGCCAAATTCCAGGGCTTTACGAGCAGTACTTC.

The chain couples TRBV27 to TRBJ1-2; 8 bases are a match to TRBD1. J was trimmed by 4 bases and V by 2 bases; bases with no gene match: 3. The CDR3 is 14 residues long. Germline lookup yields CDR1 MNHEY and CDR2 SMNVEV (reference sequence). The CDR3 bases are TGTGCCAGCAGTTTAGTTCAGGGGGCCTATGGCTACACCTTC. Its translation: CASSLVQGAYGYTF.

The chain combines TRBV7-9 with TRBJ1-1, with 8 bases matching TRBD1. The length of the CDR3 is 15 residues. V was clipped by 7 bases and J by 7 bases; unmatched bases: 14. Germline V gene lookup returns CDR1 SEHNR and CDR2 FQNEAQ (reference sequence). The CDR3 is CASIRGQGALSEAFF. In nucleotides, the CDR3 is TGTGCCAGCATCCGAGGTCAGGGGGCGTTGAGTGAAGCTTTCTTT.

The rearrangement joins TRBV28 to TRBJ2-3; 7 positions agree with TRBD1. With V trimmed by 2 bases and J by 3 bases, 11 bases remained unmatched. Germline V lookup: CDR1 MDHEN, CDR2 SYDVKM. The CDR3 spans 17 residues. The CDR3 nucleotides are TGTGCCAGCAGTTTAGATTTCGGACAGGCGGTTACAGATACGCAGTATTTT. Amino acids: CASSLDFGQAVTDTQYF.

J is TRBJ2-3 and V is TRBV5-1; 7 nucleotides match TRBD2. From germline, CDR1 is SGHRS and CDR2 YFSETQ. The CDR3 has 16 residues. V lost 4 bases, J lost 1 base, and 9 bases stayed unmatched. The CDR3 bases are TGCGCCAGCAGCATGAGCGGGGCGCCGGGCACAGATACGCAGTATTTT. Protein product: CASSMSGAPGTDTQYF.

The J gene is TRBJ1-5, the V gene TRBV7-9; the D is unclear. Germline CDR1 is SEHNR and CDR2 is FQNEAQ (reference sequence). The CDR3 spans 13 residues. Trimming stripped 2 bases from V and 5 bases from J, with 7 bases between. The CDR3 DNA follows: TGTGCCAGCAGCTTAAATTTCGATCAGCCCCAGCATTTT. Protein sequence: CASSLNFDQPQHF.

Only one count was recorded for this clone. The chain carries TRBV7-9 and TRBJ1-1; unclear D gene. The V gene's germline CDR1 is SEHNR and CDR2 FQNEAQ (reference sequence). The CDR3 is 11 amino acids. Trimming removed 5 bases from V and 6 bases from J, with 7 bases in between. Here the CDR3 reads CASSLFSEAFF. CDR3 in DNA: TGTGCCAGCAGCCTCTTCTCTGAAGCTTTCTTT.

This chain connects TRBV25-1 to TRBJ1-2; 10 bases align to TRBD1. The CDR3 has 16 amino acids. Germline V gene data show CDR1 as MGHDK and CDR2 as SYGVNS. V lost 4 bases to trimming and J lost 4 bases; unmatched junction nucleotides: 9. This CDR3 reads CASSALLTGGSYGYTF. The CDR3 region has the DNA TGTGCCAGCAGTGCCCTTCTGACAGGGGGCAGCTATGGCTACACCTTC.

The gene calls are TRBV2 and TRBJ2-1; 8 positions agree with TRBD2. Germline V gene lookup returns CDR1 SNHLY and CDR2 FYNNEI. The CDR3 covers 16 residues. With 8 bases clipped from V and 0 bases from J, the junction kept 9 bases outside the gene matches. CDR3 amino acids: CASGGDSGASYNEQFF. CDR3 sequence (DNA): TGTGCCAGCGGGGGGGATAGCGGGGCCTCCTACAATGAGCAGTTCTTC.

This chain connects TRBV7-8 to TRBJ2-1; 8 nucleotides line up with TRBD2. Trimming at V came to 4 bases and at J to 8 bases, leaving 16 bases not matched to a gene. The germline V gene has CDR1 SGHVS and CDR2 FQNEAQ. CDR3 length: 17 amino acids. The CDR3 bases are TGTGCCAGCAGCTCAGTAACCGGGACTAGGATAGAATATGAGCAGTTCTTC. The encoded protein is CASSSVTGTRIEYEQFF. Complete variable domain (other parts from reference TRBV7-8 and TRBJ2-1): GAGVSQSPRYKVAKRGQDVALRCDPISGHVSLFWYQQALGQGPEFLTYFQNEAQLDKSGLPSDRFFAERPEGSVSTLKIQRTQQEDSAVYLCASSSVTGTRIEYEQFFGPGTRLTVL.

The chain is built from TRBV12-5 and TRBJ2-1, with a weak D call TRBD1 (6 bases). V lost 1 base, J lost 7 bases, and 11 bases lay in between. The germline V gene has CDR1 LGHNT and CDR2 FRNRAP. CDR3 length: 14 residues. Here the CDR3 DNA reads TGTGCTAGTGGTTTGGGGGCCAGGGGAAATGAGCAGTTCTTC. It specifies CASGLGARGNEQFF.

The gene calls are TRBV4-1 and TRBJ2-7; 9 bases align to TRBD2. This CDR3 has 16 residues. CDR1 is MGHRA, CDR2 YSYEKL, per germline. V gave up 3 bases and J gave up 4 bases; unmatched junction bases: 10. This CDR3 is CASSQGDSGSLYEQYF. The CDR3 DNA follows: TGCGCCAGCAGCCAGGGGGATAGCGGGAGTCTTTACGAGCAGTACTTC.

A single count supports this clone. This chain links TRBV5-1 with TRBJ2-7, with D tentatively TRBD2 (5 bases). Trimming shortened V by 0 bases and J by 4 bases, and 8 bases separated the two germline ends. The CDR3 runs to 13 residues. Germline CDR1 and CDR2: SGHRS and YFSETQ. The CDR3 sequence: CASSLDGNYEQYF. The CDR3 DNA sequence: TGCGCCAGCAGCTTGGACGGGAATTACGAGCAGTACTTC.

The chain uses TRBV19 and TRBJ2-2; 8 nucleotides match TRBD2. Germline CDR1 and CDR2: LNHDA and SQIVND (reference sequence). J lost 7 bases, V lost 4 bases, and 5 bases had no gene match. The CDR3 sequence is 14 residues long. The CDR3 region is CASSTGGGVGELFF. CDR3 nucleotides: TGTGCCAGTAGTACCGGGGGGGGAGTCGGGGAGCTGTTTTTT.

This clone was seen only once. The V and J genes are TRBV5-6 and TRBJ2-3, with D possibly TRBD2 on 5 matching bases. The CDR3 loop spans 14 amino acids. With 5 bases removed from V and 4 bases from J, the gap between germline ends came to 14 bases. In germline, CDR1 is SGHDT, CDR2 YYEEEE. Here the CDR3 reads CASRSTNSADTQYF. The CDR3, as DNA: TGTGCCAGCAGATCGACTAATTCCGCAGATACGCAGTATTTT.

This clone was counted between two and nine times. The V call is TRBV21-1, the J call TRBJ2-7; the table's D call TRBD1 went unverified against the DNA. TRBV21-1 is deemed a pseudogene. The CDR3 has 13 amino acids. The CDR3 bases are TGTGCCAGCAGCAAAGCGGGCCATTACGAGCAGTACTTC. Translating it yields CASSKAGHYEQYF.

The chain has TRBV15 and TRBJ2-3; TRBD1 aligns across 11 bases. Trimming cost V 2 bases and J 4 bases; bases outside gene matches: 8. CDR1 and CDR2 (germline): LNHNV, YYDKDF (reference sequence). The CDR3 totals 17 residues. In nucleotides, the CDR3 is TGTGCCACCAGCAGACCCCGGACAGGGGGCAGCGCAGATACGCAGTATTTT. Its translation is CATSRPRTGGSADTQYF.

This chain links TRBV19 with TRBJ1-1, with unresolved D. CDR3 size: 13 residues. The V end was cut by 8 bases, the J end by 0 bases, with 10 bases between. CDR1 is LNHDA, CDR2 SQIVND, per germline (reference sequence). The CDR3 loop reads CASVNSLNTEAFF. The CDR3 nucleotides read TGTGCCAGTGTAAATAGCCTGAACACTGAAGCTTTCTTT.

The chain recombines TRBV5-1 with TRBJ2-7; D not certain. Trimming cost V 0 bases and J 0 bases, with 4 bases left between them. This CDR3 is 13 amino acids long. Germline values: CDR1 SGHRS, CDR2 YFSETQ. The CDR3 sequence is CASSLVASYEQYF. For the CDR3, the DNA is TGCGCCAGCAGCTTGGTGGCCTCCTACGAGCAGTACTTC. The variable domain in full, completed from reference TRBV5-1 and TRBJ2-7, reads KAGVTQTPRYLIKTRGQQVTLSCSPISGHRSVSWYQQTPGQGLQFLFEYFSETQRNKGNFPGRFSGRQFSNSRSEMNVSTLELGDSALYLCASSLVASYEQYFGPGTRLTVT.

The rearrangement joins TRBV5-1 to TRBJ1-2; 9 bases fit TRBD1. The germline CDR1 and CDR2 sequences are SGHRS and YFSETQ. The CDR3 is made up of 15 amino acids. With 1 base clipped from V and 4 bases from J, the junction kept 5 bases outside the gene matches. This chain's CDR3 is CASSLTGGPSYGYTF. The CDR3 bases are TGCGCCAGCAGCTTGACAGGGGGCCCTTCCTATGGCTACACCTTC.

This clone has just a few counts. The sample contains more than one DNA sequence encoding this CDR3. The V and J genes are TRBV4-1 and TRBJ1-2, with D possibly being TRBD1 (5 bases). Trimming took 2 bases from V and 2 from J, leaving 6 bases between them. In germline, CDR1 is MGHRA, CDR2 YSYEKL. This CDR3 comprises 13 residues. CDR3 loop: CASSQQGNYGYTF. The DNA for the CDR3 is TGCGCCAGCAGCCAACAGGGAAACTATGGCTACACCTTC.